These T cell receptor beta chains were read from a single sample in a study of T cells in Graves' hyperthyroidism and ophthalmopathy. One entry per CDR3 protein results from TCRdb running MiXCR on the multiplex PCR reads. The table lists about 700,000 distinct CDR3 sequences, about 45% of them singletons. The sample taken for sequencing was peripheral blood or thyroid tissue (not recorded which). These receptors were obtained from an adult man with Graves' disease, either hyperthyroidism or ophthalmopathy (not recorded which). Each CDR3 is given without its conserved first and last residue. Each record gives: J gene, V gene, D gene, CDR3 protein. The D gene is left open where the match is weak.

TRBJ1-3 TRBV29-1 . SEGSNTIY
TRBJ1-5 TRBV19 . ASLLGGQPQH
TRBJ2-7 TRBV29-1 TRBD1 SVARQGGWGQY
TRBJ1-2 TRBV29-1 . SVEEQSRGGYT
TRBJ2-2 TRBV7-8 . ASSLGGAPPGELF
TRBJ2-2 TRBV10-3 TRBD1 ASSPGQFLPNTGELF
TRBJ1-5 TRBV29-1 TRBD1 SAGRQGDNQPQH
. TRBV7-1 TRBD2 ASSSVGLADFYEQF
TRBJ1-6 TRBV25-1 TRBD1 ASSCEGTGLSPLH
TRBJ1-3 TRBV7-9 TRBD1 ASSSDRSSGNTIY
TRBJ1-1 TRBV12-3/TRBV12-4 TRBD1 ASSSLQGANTEAF
TRBJ2-7 TRBV5-1 TRBD2 ASSLTSGRAYEQY
TRBJ1-6 TRBV12-3/TRBV12-4 TRBD1 ASRPRGWSSPLH
TRBJ1-2 TRBV6-4 TRBD1 ASSLGTAVYGYT
TRBJ1-5 TRBV6-1 TRBD1 ASSLAGTGRGQPQH
TRBJ1-1 TRBV14 . ASSPAQSTGDGTEAF
TRBJ1-1 TRBV5-1 . ASSLTGKVNTEAF
TRBJ2-7 TRBV12-3/TRBV12-4 . ASSSSGGAGYEQY
TRBJ2-5 TRBV15 . ATSVDHRAKETQY
TRBJ1-1 TRBV11-3 TRBD1 ASSPAQGAGGTEAF
TRBJ2-5 TRBV7-8 . ASSLDGAGQPQY
TRBJ1-6 TRBV10-3 . AIAGGQNSPLH
TRBJ2-5 TRBV29-1 TRBD1 SVGRGNGGETQY
TRBJ1-5 TRBV29-1 TRBD1 SVAFGTGGQPQH
TRBJ2-2 TRBV20-1 TRBD2 SARGGLNTGELF
TRBJ2-7 TRBV29-1 . SVELLGTASWYEQY
TRBJ1-1 TRBV10-2 . ASSESGEKSTEAF
TRBJ1-6 TRBV15 . ATSRDSAGRRH
TRBJ2-7 TRBV7-9 . ASTPSGLVSYEQY
TRBJ1-6 TRBV7-8 . ARSLFDSINSPLH
TRBJ1-2 TRBV2 TRBD1 ASRRTGGIGGYT
TRBJ2-2 TRBV19 TRBD2 ASSIRREDTGELF